The 15 T cell receptor beta chains below were found in one sample sequenced in a study of T cells in Graves' hyperthyroidism and ophthalmopathy (dated by TCRdb to between 2018 and 2021). Libraries were made using multiplex PCR. Sequencing was performed on an Illumina HiSeq 2000. Amplification of TCR beta CDR3 regions was carried out from RNA transcripts. The first round of RT-PCR for the TCR CDR3 was performed with the HTBI primer set and the Qiagen OneStep RT-PCR kit. The raw public data were reprocessed by TCRdb itself: fastp quality trimming at Q25, MiXCR clonotype calling, in-frame beta chains only. A single entry per CDR3 protein holds the most common genes and DNA from its merged rows. Within this sample are 50,000 to 75,000 distinct CDR3 sequences, with around half of them counted one time only. 9.5% to 15% of the sample is taken by the ten largest. The sample consisted of blood. These receptors all come from a woman in her 30s with Graves' ophthalmopathy.

This clonotype was counted between two and nine times. V and J are TRBV27 and TRBJ1-1, with 8 bases matching TRBD1. The CDR3 covers 16 residues. Unmatched junction bases numbered 7, after V lost 3 bases and J lost 1 base. Per germline, CDR1 MNHEY and CDR2 SMNVEV (reference sequence). CDR3 coding DNA: TGTGCCAGCAGTTTTCTCCGGACAGGGAAGAACACTGAAGCTTTCTTT. This gives the protein CASSFLRTGKNTEAFF.

The V call is TRBV10-3, the J call TRBJ2-3, with 7 positions matching TRBD1. This CDR3 comprises 14 residues. The germline V gene has CDR1 ENHRY and CDR2 SYGVKD. V shed 6 bases and J 0 bases; nucleotides not matched to a gene: 3. CDR3 sequence (DNA): TGTGCCATCAGGACAGGGCTTAGCACAGATACGCAGTATTTT. It specifies CAIRTGLSTDTQYF.

The gene calls are TRBV6-4 and TRBJ1-4; D remains ambiguous. Trimming left V 3 bases short and J 10 bases short, with 9 bases between. Germline V gene data show CDR1 as MRHNA and CDR2 as SNTAGT. This CDR3 has 12 residues. The CDR3 nucleotides read TGTGCCAGCAGTGATTTGGGCGGAAAACTGTTTTTT. Amino acid sequence: CASSDLGGKLFF.

This clonotype has at least ten counts. This chain links TRBV19 with TRBJ1-5; a weak D match, TRBD1 (5 bases). This CDR3 is built from 16 residues. CDR1 is LNHDA and CDR2 is SQIVND in the germline V gene (reference sequence). The V gene lost 2 bases and the J gene lost 6 bases, with 17 bases spanning the gap. As DNA, the CDR3 is TGTGCCAGTAGTATATACGGGGCAGGGTACGGTCAGCCCCAGCATTTT. Translation: CASSIYGAGYGQPQHF.

This clonotype was recorded many times. The V and J genes are TRBV7-9 and TRBJ2-6; TRBD1 aligns across 7 bases. CDR1 is SEHNR, CDR2 FQNEAQ, per germline (reference sequence). The CDR3 length is 17 residues. The junction had 8 bases not matched to a gene; V was cut back by 6 bases and J by 0 bases. DNA of the CDR3: TGTGCCAGCAGGGAGAGACAGGGTCGCTCTGGGGCCAACGTCCTGACTTTC. It is translated as CASRERQGRSGANVLTF.

This clonotype appeared many times. The chain uses TRBV6-1 and TRBJ2-7; 7 nucleotides line up with TRBD1. Looked up from germline, CDR1 is MNHNS and CDR2 is SASEGT. V lost 4 bases to trimming and J lost 0 bases; unmatched junction nucleotides: 3. CDR3 length: 14 residues. The CDR3 DNA reads TGTGCCAGCAGTGGGGGACAGACCTCCTACGAGCAGTACTTC. Translation: CASSGGQTSYEQYF.

On this clonotype: The junction differs from germline at one of its ends, possibly a read error. V is TRBV7-9 and J is TRBJ2-5; TRBD1 might be the D (5 bases). The germline V gene encodes CDR1 SEHNR and CDR2 FQNEAQ (reference sequence). CDR3 length equals 15 residues. The DNA of the CDR3 is TGTGCCAGCAGTTTATTAGGGGTCCTCCAAGAGACCCGGTACTTC. This codes for CASSLLGVLQETRYF. Using reference TRBV7-9 and TRBJ2-5 for the parts outside the CDR3, the full variable domain is DTGVSQNPRHKITKRGQNVTFRCDPISEHNRLYWYRQTLGQGPEFLTYFQNEAQLEKSRLLSDRFSAERPKGSFSTLEIQRTEQGDSAMYLCASSLLGVLQETRYFGPGTRLLVL.

This clonotype was seen ten or more times. The chain links TRBV28 to TRBJ2-7; D is unresolved. This CDR3 is built from 13 residues. From germline, CDR1 is MDHEN and CDR2 SYDVKM. The germline V and J ends were trimmed by 7 bases and 5 bases, with 15 bases remaining between them. Here the CDR3 reads CASTATHLDEQYF. DNA of the CDR3: TGTGCCAGCACCGCAACTCACCTGGACGAGCAGTACTTC. Together with reference TRBV28 and TRBJ2-7, the CDR3 gives the full variable domain: DVKVTQSSRYLVKRTGEKVFLECVQDMDHENMFWYRQDPGLGLRLIYFSYDVKMKEKGDIPEGYSVSREKKERFSLILESASTNQTSMYLCASTATHLDEQYFGPGTRLTVT.

Sample share makes this clonotype medium-sized. The rearrangement joins TRBV24-1 to TRBJ2-5; D is possibly TRBD1 or TRBD2 (5 bases each). Trimming took 2 bases from V and 4 from J, leaving 13 bases between them. The CDR3 is 15 amino acids. CDR1 KGHDR and CDR2 SFDVKD come from the germline V gene. The CDR3 DNA follows: TGTGCCACCAGTGATTCTGGGGGAAGGGGAGAGACCCAGTACTTC. It specifies CATSDSGGRGETQYF.

The V call is TRBV5-6, the J call TRBJ1-2, with D possibly matching TRBD1 (5 bases). V gave up 3 bases and J gave up 0 bases, with 18 bases separating them. Germline assignment: CDR1 SGHDT and CDR2 YYEEEE. This CDR3 has 17 residues. The CDR3 loop reads CASSWGLAGETNYGYTF. The CDR3 nucleotides are TGTGCCAGCAGCTGGGGACTAGCGGGAGAAACTAACTATGGCTACACCTTC.

V is TRBV19 and J is TRBJ1-2; the match to TRBD1 covers 9 bases. The CDR3 runs to 15 residues. The V gene's germline CDR1 is LNHDA and CDR2 SQIVND (reference sequence). V was pared by 6 bases and J by 0 bases, with 5 bases of the junction left unmatched. The CDR3 coding sequence is TGTGCCAGTAGCTGGACAGGGGCGTCTAACTATGGCTACACCTTC. Amino acids: CASSWTGASNYGYTF.

The V and J genes are TRBV10-3 and TRBJ1-1, with a possible D match to TRBD1 (6 bases). Deletions cut 6 bases from V and 2 bases from J, with 13 bases between. The CDR3 spans 14 residues. Germline assignment: CDR1 ENHRY and CDR2 SYGVKD. The CDR3 loop reads CAIRTGTDNTEAFF. The CDR3 coding sequence is TGTGCCATCAGGACAGGAACCGACAACACTGAAGCTTTCTTT.

This clonotype showed up many times. This chain uses TRBV20-1 with TRBJ2-1, with TRBD2 matching over 14 bases. The CDR3 spans 16 residues. Trimming removed 4 bases from V and 10 bases from J; junction bases left unmatched: 12. CDR1 is DFQATT, CDR2 SNEGSKA, per germline (reference sequence). The CDR3 sequence is CSAKTPGTSGSKEQFF. The CDR3 bases are TGCAGTGCTAAAACCCCCGGGACTAGCGGGAGTAAGGAGCAGTTCTTC.

The table lists this clonotype with many counts. The chain has TRBV6-2 or TRBV6-3 and TRBJ1-5, with a tentative D call TRBD1 (6 bases). The CDR3 is 14 residues long. Trimming stripped 7 bases from V and 4 bases from J, with 14 bases between. In germline, CDR1 is MNHEY, CDR2 SVGEGT. The chain's CDR3 is CASTWGPSNQPQHF. The CDR3 coding sequence is TGTGCCAGCACCTGGGGGCCCTCTAATCAGCCCCAGCATTTT.

This clonotype was seen ten or more times. V gene TRBV28 combines with J gene TRBJ1-3, with 8 bases aligning to TRBD1. Germline V CDR1 and CDR2: MDHEN, SYDVKM. The V gene end was trimmed by 6 bases and the J gene end by 6 bases; junction bases not matched to a gene: 7. The length of the CDR3 is 14 residues. The CDR3 DNA reads as TGTGCCAGCAGGCAAGGACAGGGAGCAAACACCATATATTTT. Translation gives CASRQGQGANTIYF. The whole variable domain, remainder taken from reference TRBV28 and TRBJ1-3, is DVKVTQSSRYLVKRTGEKVFLECVQDMDHENMFWYRQDPGLGLRLIYFSYDVKMKEKGDIPEGYSVSREKKERFSLILESASTNQTSMYLCASRQGQGANTIYFGEGSWLTVV.